This TCR beta chain appears in the sequencing data of a study of beta chain features in type 1 diabetes. The study, taken as a whole, reports: Shorter TCRB CDR3s, moderately but significantly so, were found in Type 1 diabetes patients in all four CD4+ subsets.

This clone was picked up a small number of times. The antigen is not known. The CDR3 covers 13 residues. The V and J ends lost 5 bases and 3 bases, in that order; junction bases with no gene match: 4. CDR1 and CDR2 from the germline V gene are SEHNR and FQNEAQ (reference sequence). Since all of the isolated RNA was reverse transcribed, expressed TCRB transcripts were what got sequenced. The data were produced by immunoSEQ multiplex PCR, yet TCRdb's version contains in-frame clones alone and is incomplete. In the table there are a few hundred thousand clones, roughly 12% of which are singletons. This clonotype was sampled from a young woman with type 1 diabetes. The material sequenced was naive CD4+ T cells from blood. The V gene is TRBV7-9, the J gene TRBJ2-7; 7 bases map to TRBD2. DNA of the CDR3: TGTGCCAGCAGCCAGCGGGATCTCTACGAGCAGTACTTC. This encodes CASSQRDLYEQYF.